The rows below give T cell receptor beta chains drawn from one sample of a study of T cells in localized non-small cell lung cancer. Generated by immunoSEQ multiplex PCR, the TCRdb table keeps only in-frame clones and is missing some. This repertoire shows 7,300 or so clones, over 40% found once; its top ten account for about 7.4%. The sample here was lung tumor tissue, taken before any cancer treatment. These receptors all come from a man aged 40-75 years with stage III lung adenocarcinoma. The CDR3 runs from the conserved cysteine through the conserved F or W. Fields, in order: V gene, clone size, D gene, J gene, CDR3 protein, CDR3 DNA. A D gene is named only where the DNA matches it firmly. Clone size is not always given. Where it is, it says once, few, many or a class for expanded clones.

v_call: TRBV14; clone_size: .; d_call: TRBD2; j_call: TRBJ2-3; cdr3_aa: CASSLAGVTDTQYF; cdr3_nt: TGTGCCAGCAGCCTGGCGGGAGTGACAGATACGCAGTATTTT
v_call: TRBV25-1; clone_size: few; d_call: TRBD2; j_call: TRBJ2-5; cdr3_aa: CASMAAGETQYF; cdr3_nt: TGTGCCAGCATGGCAGCGGGGGAGACCCAGTACTTC
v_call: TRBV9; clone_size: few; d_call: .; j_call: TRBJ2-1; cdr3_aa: CASSEGQPGDNEQFF; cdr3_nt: TGTGCCAGCAGTGAAGGGCAACCAGGGGACAATGAGCAGTTCTTC
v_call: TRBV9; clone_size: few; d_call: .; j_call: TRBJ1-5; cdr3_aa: CASSPDTSNQPQHF; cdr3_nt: TGTGCCAGCAGCCCGGACACCTCTAATCAGCCCCAGCATTTT
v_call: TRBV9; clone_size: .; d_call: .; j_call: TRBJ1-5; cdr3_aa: CASSAQAQPQHF; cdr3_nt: TGTGCCAGCAGTGCTCAGGCCCAGCCCCAGCATTTT
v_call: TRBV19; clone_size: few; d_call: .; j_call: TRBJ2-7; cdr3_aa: CASSMRDTGNYEQYF; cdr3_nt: TGTGCCAGTAGTATGCGGGACACGGGGAACTACGAGCAGTACTTC
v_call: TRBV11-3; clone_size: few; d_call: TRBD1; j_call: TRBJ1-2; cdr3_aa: CASSQPGGRSIDGYTF; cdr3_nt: TGTGCCAGCAGCCAGCCAGGGGGAAGGTCTATAGATGGCTACACCTTC
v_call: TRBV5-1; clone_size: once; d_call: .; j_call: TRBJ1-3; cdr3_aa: CASSLEGAYGNTIYF; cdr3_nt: TGCGCCAGCAGCTTGGAAGGGGCTTACGGAAACACCATATATTTT
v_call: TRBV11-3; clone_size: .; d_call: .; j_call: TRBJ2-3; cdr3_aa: CASSPQGSTDTQYF; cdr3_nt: TGTGCCAGCAGCCCCCAGGGGAGCACAGATACGCAGTATTTT
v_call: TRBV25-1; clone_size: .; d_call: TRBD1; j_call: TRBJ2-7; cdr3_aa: CASSPRPGGHEQYF; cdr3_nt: TGTGCCAGCAGCCCCCGGCCAGGGGGCCACGAGCAGTACTTC
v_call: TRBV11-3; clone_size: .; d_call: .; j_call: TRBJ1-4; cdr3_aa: CASSFYQSDEKLFF; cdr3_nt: TGTGCCAGCAGTTTCTACCAATCGGATGAAAAACTGTTTTTT
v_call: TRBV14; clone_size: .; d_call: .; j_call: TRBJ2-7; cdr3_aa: CASSWTVYEQYF; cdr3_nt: TGTGCCAGCAGCTGGACGGTCTACGAGCAGTACTTC
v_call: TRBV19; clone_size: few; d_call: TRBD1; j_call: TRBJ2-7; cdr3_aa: CASDSGTGFSREQYF; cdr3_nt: TGTGCCAGCGACTCGGGGACAGGTTTTTCTCGAGAGCAGTACTTC
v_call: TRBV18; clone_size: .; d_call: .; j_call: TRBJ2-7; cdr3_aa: CASSAGDLSYEQYF; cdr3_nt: TGTGCCAGCTCAGCAGGGGACCTCTCCTACGAGCAGTACTTC
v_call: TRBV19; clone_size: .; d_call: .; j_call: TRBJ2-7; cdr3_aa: CASSIDFRGAEQYF; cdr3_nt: TGTGCCAGTAGTATCGATTTCAGGGGCGCGGAGCAGTACTTC
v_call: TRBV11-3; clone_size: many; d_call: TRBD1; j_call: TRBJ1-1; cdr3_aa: CASSPMTGVNTEAFF; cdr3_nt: TGTGCCAGCAGCCCTATGACAGGGGTGAACACTGAAGCTTTCTTT
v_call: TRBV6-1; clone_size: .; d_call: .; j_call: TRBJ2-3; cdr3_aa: CASSEGNTDTQYF; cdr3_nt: TGTGCCAGCAGTGAAGGTAACACAGATACGCAGTATTTT
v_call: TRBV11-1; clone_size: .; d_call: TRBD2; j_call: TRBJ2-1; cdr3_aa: CASSQEESGGALTNFF; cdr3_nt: TGTGCCAGCAGCCAAGAGGAAAGCGGGGGGGCTTTGACCAACTTCTTC
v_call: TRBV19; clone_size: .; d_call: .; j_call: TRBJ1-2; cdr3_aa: CASSILRGRSNYGYTF; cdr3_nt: TGTGCCAGTAGTATTTTGCGCGGACGTTCAAACTATGGCTACACCTTC
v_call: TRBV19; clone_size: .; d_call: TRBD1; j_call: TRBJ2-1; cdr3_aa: CASSIGTGVNEQFF; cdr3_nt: TGTGCCAGTAGTATAGGGACAGGGGTTAATGAGCAGTTCTTC
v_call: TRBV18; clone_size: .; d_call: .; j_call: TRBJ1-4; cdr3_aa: CASSPEPQGGKLFF; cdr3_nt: TGTGCCAGCTCACCCGAGCCACAGGGTGGAAAACTGTTTTTT
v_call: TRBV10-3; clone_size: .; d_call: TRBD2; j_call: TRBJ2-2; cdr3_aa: CAIPAGGHAGELFF; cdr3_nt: TGTGCCATCCCCGCGGGGGGTCACGCCGGGGAGCTGTTTTTT
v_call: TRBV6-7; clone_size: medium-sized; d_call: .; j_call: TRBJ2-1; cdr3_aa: CASSYSNEQFF; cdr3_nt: TGTGCCAGCAGTTACTCGAATGAGCAGTTCTTC
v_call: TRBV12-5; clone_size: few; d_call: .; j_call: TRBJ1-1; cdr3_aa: CASGWGGNTEAFF; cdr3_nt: TGTGCTAGTGGTTGGGGCGGGAACACTGAAGCTTTCTTT
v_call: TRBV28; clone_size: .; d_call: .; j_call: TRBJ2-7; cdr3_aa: CASSETGRNEQYF; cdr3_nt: TGTGCCAGCTCGGAGACAGGTAGGAACGAGCAGTACTTC
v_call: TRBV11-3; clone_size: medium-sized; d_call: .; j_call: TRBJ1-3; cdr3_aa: CASSPLNSGNTIYF; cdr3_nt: TGTGCCAGCAGCCCCCTCAACTCTGGAAACACCATATATTTT
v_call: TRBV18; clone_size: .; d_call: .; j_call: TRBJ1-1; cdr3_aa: CASSRLFGGYEAFF; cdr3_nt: TGTGCCAGCTCACGGCTGTTTGGAGGCTATGAAGCTTTCTTT
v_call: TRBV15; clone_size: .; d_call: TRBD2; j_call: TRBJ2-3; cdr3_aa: CATSRPLAGGGDTQYF; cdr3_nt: TGTGCCACCAGCAGACCTCTAGCGGGAGGCGGAGATACGCAGTATTTT
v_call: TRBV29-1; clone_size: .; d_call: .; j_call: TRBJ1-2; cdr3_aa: CSVEKGKGGNYGYTF; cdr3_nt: TGCAGCGTTGAAAAGGGCAAGGGGGGGAACTATGGCTACACCTTC